The clone carrying this T cell receptor (beta chain) came up a few times. Its cognate antigen is unknown. This entry is derived from a study of T cells in Graves' hyperthyroidism and ophthalmopathy. Study findings and constraints: Model-based prediction identified ophthalmopathy a median around 6.5 months prior to its onset.

The investigators amplified TCR beta CDR3 regions from RNA transcripts. During a first-round RT-PCR of the TCR CDR3, the HTBI primer set was used. Each CDR3 protein gets one entry after TCRdb re-called the multiplex PCR reads with MiXCR. Found here are hundreds of thousands of distinct CDR3 sequences, roughly 15% of them singletons; the top ten hold 3% to 4%. No ophthalmopathy progression within 18 months constituted stable Graves' hyperthyroidism. Hyperthyroidism in the patients, aged 18 to 65, was newly diagnosed and under 2 months in duration. Each diagnosis drew on symptoms, thyroxine, TRAb, thyroid ultrasound and orbital computed tomography findings. This CDR3 spans 19 amino acids. J lost 2 bases, V lost 8 bases, and 18 bases had no gene match. Germline V gene sequence: CDR1 MDHEN, CDR2 SYDVKM.

This chain joins TRBV28 and TRBJ2-7; 13 nucleotides agree with TRBD2. Sequencing was performed on blood. This sequence originates from a woman in her 30s with Graves' hyperthyroidism. In nucleotides, the CDR3 is TGTGCCAGCGGCTCTTCACTAGCGGGAGGGCACAAAGGGGCCTACGAGCAGTACTTC. This sequence encodes CASGSSLAGGHKGAYEQYF.